These 29 T cell receptor beta chains came from one sample sequenced in a study of T cell changes during pregnancy in multiple sclerosis. Data came from immunoSEQ multiplex PCR; TCRdb stores just in-frame clones and leaves some out. The profile covers about 75,000 clones, with roughly 90% appearing a single time and 0.7% to 0.9% taken by the ten largest. The sample consisted of peripheral blood, taken in the first trimester of pregnancy. The receptor set was obtained from a female donor in good health, enrolled as a control in a pregnancy study.

The chain's CDR3 is CASRGQGNLMAGEQYF. DNA of the CDR3: TGTGCCAGCCGGGGACAGGGAAATCTCATGGCGGGCGAGCAGTACTTC. The rearrangement links TRBV27 to TRBJ2-7, with 9 nucleotides matching TRBD1. Germline V CDR1 and CDR2: MNHEY, SMNVEV (reference sequence). V lost 8 bases and J lost 6; bases outside the gene matches: 17. The CDR3 length is 16 residues.

This chain links TRBV19 with TRBJ2-7, with 10 positions matching TRBD1. The CDR3 is made up of 15 amino acids. Germline CDR1 and CDR2: LNHDA and SQIVND (reference sequence). Trimming at V came to 5 bases and at J to 3 bases, leaving 7 bases not matched to a gene. The CDR3 bases are TGTGCCAGTAGTCCTCGACAGGGGGCCTTCTACGAGCAGTACTTC. Protein sequence: CASSPRQGAFYEQYF.

The chain links TRBV11-2 to TRBJ2-4; 7 bases agree with TRBD1. The CDR3 totals 15 residues. The germline CDR1 and CDR2 sequences are SGHAT and FQNNGV. With V trimmed by 1 base and J by 5 bases, 5 bases remained unmatched. CDR3 residues: CASSLGRGRENIQYF. CDR3 bases: TGTGCCAGCAGCTTAGGCAGGGGGAGAGAAAACATTCAGTACTTC.

This clone has more than one count but fewer than ten. The V call is TRBV9, the J call TRBJ1-6; no definite D call. Germline CDR1 reads SGDLS; CDR2 reads YYNGEE. V was cut by 0 bases and J by 7 bases, with 8 bases left in between. The CDR3 consists of 14 residues. CDR3 sequence: CASSVADKNSPLHF. DNA for the CDR3: TGTGCCAGCAGCGTAGCAGACAAAAATTCACCCCTCCACTTT.

This chain uses TRBV5-1 with TRBJ1-6; D might be TRBD1 (5 bases). CDR1 SGHRS and CDR2 YFSETQ come from the germline V gene. Trimming pared 5 bases from V and 5 bases from J, leaving 14 bases between. This CDR3 comprises 15 residues. The CDR3 DNA reads as TGCGCCAGCAGAACTGACAGTGGCGATAATTCACCCCTCCACTTT. It yields the protein CASRTDSGDNSPLHF.

This clone was detected only a few times. The chain couples TRBV2 to TRBJ2-7; TRBD1 aligns across 9 bases. J lost 3 bases, V lost 2 bases, and 2 bases had no gene match. CDR1 SNHLY and CDR2 FYNNEI come from the germline V gene. This CDR3 has 14 amino acids. Here the CDR3 reads CASSEQGQGYEQYF. The CDR3 DNA sequence: TGTGCCAGCAGTGAACAGGGACAGGGCTACGAGCAGTACTTC.

V and J are TRBV28 and TRBJ1-1; D perhaps matches TRBD1 (5 bases). This CDR3 has 15 amino acids. V lost 0 bases to trimming and J lost 1 base, with 9 bases between them. The germline V gene encodes CDR1 MDHEN and CDR2 SYDVKM. CDR3 coding DNA: TGTGCCAGCAGTTTATGGGGACTGCAGAACACTGAAGCTTTCTTT. It specifies CASSLWGLQNTEAFF.

The chain carries TRBV19 and TRBJ2-7; possibly TRBD1 for D (5 bases). The length of the CDR3 is 14 residues. V lost 1 base and J 3 bases, leaving 10 bases between the germline ends. Per the germline V gene, CDR1 is LNHDA and CDR2 is SQIVND (reference sequence). Written as DNA, the CDR3 is TGTGCCAGTAGTATAGGCGGACAAATCTACGAGCAGTACTTC. Translation gives CASSIGGQIYEQYF.

This clone occurred a few times. The rearrangement uses TRBV27 and TRBJ1-6; 7 nucleotides line up with TRBD1. The CDR3 covers 14 residues. Germline V gene lookup returns CDR1 MNHEY and CDR2 SMNVEV (reference sequence). With V trimmed by 6 bases and J by 9 bases, 8 bases remained unmatched. The CDR3 spells CASSRQGRGSPLHF. In nucleotides, the CDR3 is TGTGCCAGCAGCCGACAGGGCAGGGGTTCACCCCTCCACTTT.

The chain recombines TRBV5-6 with TRBJ1-6; D is perhaps TRBD1 (5 bases). The CDR3 contains 16 residues. With 1 base removed from V and 7 bases from J, the gap between germline ends came to 15 bases. Germline V gives CDR1 SGHDT, CDR2 YYEEEE. CDR3 bases: TGTGCCAGCAGCTTGCATCCAGGGAGGAGCAATTCACCCCTCCACTTT. Encoded protein: CASSLHPGRSNSPLHF.

The genes are TRBV30 and TRBJ1-4; D gene ambiguous. The V end was cut by 0 bases, the J end by 8 bases, with 10 bases between. Per germline, CDR1 GTSNPN and CDR2 SVGIG (reference sequence). The CDR3 length is 13 residues. The CDR3 here is CAWSVVVAEKLFF. The CDR3 nucleotides read TGTGCCTGGAGTGTAGTGGTAGCGGAAAAACTGTTTTTT.

This clone was recorded only once. The rearrangement uses TRBV4-1 and TRBJ2-7, with a tentative D call TRBD1 (6 bases). Trimming removed 0 bases from V and 7 bases from J, with 28 bases in between. The CDR3 totals 19 residues. In germline, CDR1 is MGHRA, CDR2 YSYEKL. CDR3 nucleotide sequence: TGCGCCAGCAGCCAAGAGAGAGTAAGGGGCAGGGGCTCTTCAGGGGAGCAGTACTTC. This sequence encodes CASSQERVRGRGSSGEQYF.

The rearrangement joins TRBV30 to TRBJ2-7, with D possibly TRBD1 on 6 matching bases. Germline values: CDR1 GTSNPN, CDR2 SVGIG (reference sequence). Trimming pared 5 bases from V and 5 bases from J, leaving 19 bases between. This CDR3 contains 14 residues. The CDR3 sequence is CAWDRQARINEQYF. DNA for the CDR3: TGTGCCTGGGACCGACAGGCCCGTATCAACGAGCAGTACTTC.

V and J are TRBV18 and TRBJ1-2; D gene uncertain. V lost 3 bases to trimming and J lost 5 bases, with 16 bases between them. The CDR3 is 15 amino acids. Germline CDR1 reads KGHSH; CDR2 reads LQKENI. For the CDR3, the DNA is TGTGCCAGCTCACCTAGGGATCTTCGGGAGTATGGCTACACCTTC. Residues: CASSPRDLREYGYTF.

This chain links TRBV4-3 with TRBJ2-1, with a weak D call TRBD1 (5 bases). V dropped 0 bases and J dropped 0 bases, with 15 bases sitting between them. There are 18 residues in the CDR3. The germline V gene has CDR1 LGHNA and CDR2 YSLEER. CDR3 region: CASSQDWGGTSSYNEQFF. CDR3 coding DNA: TGCGCCAGCAGCCAAGATTGGGGCGGAACAAGCTCCTACAATGAGCAGTTCTTC.

The sample holds one count of this clone. The rearrangement joins TRBV5-4 to TRBJ1-2; TRBD1 matches at 7 bases. The CDR3 covers 14 residues. Looked up from germline, CDR1 is SGHNT and CDR2 is YYREEE (reference sequence). With 3 bases clipped from V and 8 bases from J, the junction kept 10 bases outside the gene matches. For the CDR3, the DNA is TGTGCCAGCAGCTCTCTCGGGACAGACTTAGGCTACACCTTC. Protein: CASSSLGTDLGYTF.

This clone was seen a few times. This chain links TRBV27 with TRBJ1-6, with 7 bases matching TRBD1. This CDR3 is 13 amino acids long. Trimming removed 9 bases from V and 7 bases from J; junction bases left unmatched: 6. Germline lookup yields CDR1 MNHEY and CDR2 SMNVEV (reference sequence). The CDR3 reads CASTQGGNSPLHF. The CDR3 DNA reads TGTGCCAGTACTCAGGGGGGAAATTCACCCCTCCACTTT.

The J gene is TRBJ2-1, the V gene TRBV29-1, with D hard to call. This CDR3 is built from 15 residues. Germline-derived CDR1 and CDR2 are SQVTM and ANQGSEA. V was trimmed by 1 base and J by 7 bases, leaving 17 bases between them. This chain's CDR3 is CSVEGAVHLWNEQFF. The DNA of the CDR3 is TGCAGCGTTGAAGGGGCAGTCCACTTGTGGAATGAGCAGTTCTTC.

The rearrangement uses TRBV4-3 and TRBJ2-7; TRBD1 might be the D (6 bases). The germline V and J ends were trimmed by 2 bases and 6 bases, with 17 bases remaining between them. The CDR3 totals 15 residues. Per the germline V gene, CDR1 is LGHNA and CDR2 is YSLEER. CDR3 DNA sequence: TGCGCCAGCAGCCAAATGGGGTCCAGGGGTGGCGAGCAGTACTTC. It codes for CASSQMGSRGGEQYF.

The gene calls are TRBV7-2 and TRBJ1-6; TRBD1 matches at 8 bases. V was pared by 2 bases and J by 13 bases, with 10 bases of the junction left unmatched. The CDR3 extends over 15 amino acids. Germline CDR1 is SGHTA and CDR2 is FQGNSA. This CDR3 reads CASSLSVQGASPLHF. The CDR3 DNA sequence: TGTGCCAGCAGCTTATCCGTCCAGGGGGCATCCCCCCTCCACTTT.

The J gene is TRBJ2-5, the V gene TRBV7-8; 8 bases are a match to TRBD2. This CDR3 comprises 15 residues. Germline V gene sequence: CDR1 SGHVS, CDR2 FQNEAQ. Unmatched junction bases numbered 4, after V lost 1 base and J lost 3 bases. CDR3 DNA sequence: TGTGCCAGCAGCTTAGGAGGGACTAGGGAAGAGACCCAGTACTTC. Translating it yields CASSLGGTREETQYF.

The V gene is TRBV2, the J gene TRBJ2-7, with D hard to call. The CDR3 has 11 amino acids. Trimming removed 4 bases at V and 7 bases at J, with 8 bases between. The germline gives CDR1 SNHLY, CDR2 FYNNEI. As DNA, the CDR3 is TGTGCCAGCAGTGTAGAGTTAGAGCAGTACTTC. This gives the protein CASSVELEQYF.

The chain couples TRBV7-9 to TRBJ1-6; D might be TRBD1 (6 bases). The CDR3 loop spans 16 amino acids. The V gene's germline CDR1 is SEHNR and CDR2 FQNEAQ (reference sequence). The V end was cut by 0 bases, the J end by 6 bases, with 12 bases between. The CDR3 region is CASSLAGGIGNSPLHF. The CDR3 nucleotides are TGTGCCAGCAGCTTAGCAGGGGGTATTGGTAATTCACCCCTCCACTTT.

The V and J genes are TRBV6-1 and TRBJ2-5; the match to TRBD1 covers 7 bases. Germline V gene lookup returns CDR1 MNHNS and CDR2 SASEGT. CDR3 size: 15 residues. V gave up 8 bases and J gave up 2 bases; unmatched junction bases: 11. In nucleotides, the CDR3 is TGTGCCAGCTTCCGGACAGGATCTATTCAAGAGACCCAGTACTTC. As protein: CASFRTGSIQETQYF.

The V call is TRBV7-2, the J call TRBJ2-5, with 7 bases aligning to TRBD2. Trimming took 5 bases from V and 5 from J; bases not matched to a gene: 5. Germline values: CDR1 SGHTA, CDR2 FQGNSA. This CDR3 has 13 amino acids. The CDR3 coding sequence is TGTGCCAGCAGCCTTTATAGCGGGGAGACCCAGTACTTC. Translated, it gives CASSLYSGETQYF.

The rearrangement uses TRBV19 and TRBJ1-5, with TRBD1 matching 11 bases. J lost 6 bases, V lost 7 bases, and 11 bases had no gene match. Per germline, CDR1 LNHDA and CDR2 SQIVND (reference sequence). The CDR3 is 16 residues long. The CDR3 spells CASKGTGGMFSQPQHF. CDR3 DNA sequence: TGTGCCAGTAAAGGGACAGGGGGGATGTTTAGTCAGCCCCAGCATTTT. Complete variable domain (other parts from reference TRBV19 and TRBJ1-5): DGGITQSPKYLFRKEGQNVTLSCEQNLNHDAMYWYRQDPGQGLRLIYYSQIVNDFQKGDIAEGYSVSREKKESFPLTVTSAQKNPTAFYLCASKGTGGMFSQPQHFGDGTRLSIL.

In this sample, this clone turned up once. The genes are TRBV27 and TRBJ1-4, with 7 bases matching TRBD1. The CDR3 extends over 16 amino acids. V lost 5 bases to trimming and J lost 7 bases; unmatched junction nucleotides: 13. Per germline, CDR1 MNHEY and CDR2 SMNVEV (reference sequence). CDR3 in amino acids: CASSPNPTGFSEKLFF. The DNA of the CDR3 is TGTGCCAGCAGTCCAAACCCGACAGGGTTCAGTGAAAAACTGTTTTTT.

This sequence joins TRBV4-1 and TRBJ2-5, with D unresolved. V lost 1 base, J lost 0 bases, and 6 bases lay in between. The germline gives CDR1 MGHRA, CDR2 YSYEKL. The CDR3 extends over 14 amino acids. DNA of the CDR3: TGCGCCAGCAGCCAAGTTGCGGACCAAGAGACCCAGTACTTC. This sequence encodes CASSQVADQETQYF.

This clone was detected once. The V and J genes are TRBV28 and TRBJ1-2; D may be TRBD1 (6 bases). Germline V CDR1 and CDR2: MDHEN, SYDVKM. The CDR3 is made up of 16 amino acids. V was shortened by 3 bases and J by 0 bases, with 14 bases between the two germline ends. The CDR3 nucleotides read TGTGCCAGCAGTTTGGGGGGGGCTCAAGCTAACTATGGCTACACCTTC. Residues: CASSLGGAQANYGYTF.